The T cell receptor (beta chain) described here comes from a study of T cell responses to AZD1222 COVID-19 vaccine. Worth noting for this clone: The antigen remains undetermined.

The repertoire was sequenced with immunoSEQ multiplex PCR; TCRdb's copy has only in-frame clones and lacks some. The repertoire holds approximately 89,000 clones, with around nine tenths as singletons. Points from the study as a whole: Donors were chiefly white British, with a greater number of females, and clonal diversity was perhaps underestimated. Nearly half of the spike-specific TCRs reportedly recognize variant regions that carry no mutations.

This sequence was found in an adult in good health. The material sequenced was peripheral blood, taken on day 0 of MenACWY control vaccination.

CDR3 sequence (DNA): TGTGCCAGCTCACCATTAACCCTCGGTGAGCAGTTCTTC. Translating it yields CASSPLTLGEQFF. This chain connects TRBV18 to TRBJ2-1; D remains ambiguous. The CDR3 contains 13 residues. Germline V gene sequence: CDR1 KGHSH, CDR2 LQKENI. Trimming removed 2 bases from V and 9 bases from J, with 11 bases in between.